The rows below give T cell receptor beta chains drawn from one sample of a study of blood T cell repertoires in COVID-19. Profiled with immunoSEQ multiplex PCR; TCRdb holds only in-frame clones, not every one. The table has 150,000 to 200,000 clones, roughly 86% seen once; the top ten hold 2.5% to 4%. What was sequenced was peripheral blood. The receptors stem from a man between 65 and 85 years old with acute or convalescent COVID-19. Each CDR3 is given with its conserved first and last residue. A D gene is named only where the DNA matches it firmly. The size field is filled for only some rows; it gives once, few, many or a size class.

clone size: few; J gene: TRBJ2-1; V gene: TRBV5-1; D gene: TRBD2; CDR3 DNA: TGCGCCAGCAGAACGGAGCGGGGTTACAATGAGCAGTTCTTC; CDR3 protein: CASRTERGYNEQFF
clone size: NA; J gene: TRBJ1-3; V gene: TRBV12-2; D gene: NA; CDR3 DNA: TGTGCAAGTCTCAAAACAGGTTACACCATATATTTT; CDR3 protein: CASLKTGYTIYF
clone size: NA; J gene: TRBJ1-2; V gene: TRBV2; D gene: TRBD1; CDR3 DNA: TGTGCCAGCAGTGACCCCCTACAGGGGGAGGGCTACACCTTC; CDR3 protein: CASSDPLQGEGYTF
clone size: few; J gene: TRBJ1-1; V gene: TRBV4-1; D gene: TRBD1; CDR3 DNA: TGCGCCAGCAGTTACAGGGGGCTCCCCGGTTCTGAAGCTTTCTTT; CDR3 protein: CASSYRGLPGSEAFF
clone size: NA; J gene: TRBJ2-6; V gene: TRBV2; D gene: NA; CDR3 DNA: TGTGCCAGCAGTGCGGGGAAGAGCTCTGGGGCCAACGTCCTGACTTTC; CDR3 protein: CASSAGKSSGANVLTF
clone size: medium-sized; J gene: TRBJ1-1; V gene: TRBV27; D gene: NA; CDR3 DNA: TGTGCCAGCAGTTCTCGACAGGCGAACACTGAAGCTTTCTTT; CDR3 protein: CASSSRQANTEAFF
clone size: NA; J gene: TRBJ2-7; V gene: TRBV10-3; D gene: NA; CDR3 DNA: TGTGCCACCCGGGCGCCGGGGTACGAGCAGTACTTC; CDR3 protein: CATRAPGYEQYF
clone size: NA; J gene: TRBJ1-2; V gene: TRBV13; D gene: TRBD1; CDR3 DNA: TGTGCCAGCAGCGGGGGGACAGGGGCGCTTGTGTATGGCTACACCTTC; CDR3 protein: CASSGGTGALVYGYTF
clone size: NA; J gene: TRBJ2-7; V gene: TRBV18; D gene: TRBD2; CDR3 DNA: TGTGCCAGCTCACCAGGCCTAGCGGGAGATGCCGAGCAGTACTTC; CDR3 protein: CASSPGLAGDAEQYF
clone size: once; J gene: TRBJ1-4; V gene: TRBV11-2; D gene: NA; CDR3 DNA: TGTGCCAGCAGCTTCCAGGGGCTGGGGAAACTGTTTTTT; CDR3 protein: CASSFQGLGKLFF
clone size: NA; J gene: TRBJ1-4; V gene: TRBV2; D gene: TRBD1; CDR3 DNA: TGTGCCAGCAGTAATAACAGGGGAACTAATGAAAAACTGTTTTTT; CDR3 protein: CASSNNRGTNEKLFF
clone size: NA; J gene: TRBJ1-6; V gene: TRBV6-6; D gene: NA; CDR3 DNA: TGTGCCAGCAGGCGACGGGACTTAGGGGATTCACCCCTCCACTTT; CDR3 protein: CASRRRDLGDSPLHF